The rows below give T cell receptor beta chains drawn from one sample of a study of ipilimumab plus nivolumab after autologous stem cell transplantation. The data were produced by immunoSEQ multiplex PCR, yet TCRdb's version contains in-frame clones alone and is incomplete. The sample contains over 15,000 clones, approximately 80% of which appear only once. The source material was PBMCs, sampled in a trial of ipilimumab plus nivolumab as post-transplant consolidation. These receptors all stem from a male donor with diffuse large B-cell lymphoma. Each CDR3 is given with its conserved first and last residue. Each record gives: J gene, D gene, V gene, clone size, CDR3 protein, CDR3 DNA. A D gene is named only where the DNA matches it firmly. Size tells how often a clone was seen (once, few, many) or the class of an expanded clone, and some rows leave it out.

J gene: TRBJ2-7; D gene: TRBD2; V gene: TRBV19; clone size: -; CDR3 protein: CASSIFPGLAGVYEQYF; CDR3 DNA: TGTGCCAGTAGTATATTTCCCGGCCTAGCGGGGGTTTACGAGCAGTACTTC
J gene: TRBJ2-7; D gene: TRBD1; V gene: TRBV15; clone size: -; CDR3 protein: CATSRDGTGVHEQYF; CDR3 DNA: TGTGCCACCAGCAGAGACGGGACAGGGGTTCACGAGCAGTACTTC
J gene: TRBJ1-1; D gene: TRBD1; V gene: TRBV7-2; clone size: -; CDR3 protein: CASRSGRGQGNTEAFF; CDR3 DNA: TGTGCCAGCAGATCCGGGAGGGGGCAGGGGAACACTGAAGCTTTCTTT
J gene: TRBJ2-1; D gene: TRBD1; V gene: TRBV11-3; clone size: -; CDR3 protein: CASSSGQGNEQFF; CDR3 DNA: TGTGCCAGCAGCTCAGGACAGGGCAATGAGCAGTTCTTC
J gene: TRBJ1-1; D gene: -; V gene: TRBV9; clone size: -; CDR3 protein: CASSPQQGYTEAFF; CDR3 DNA: TGTGCCAGCAGCCCACAACAGGGTTACACTGAAGCTTTCTTT
J gene: TRBJ1-2; D gene: -; V gene: TRBV19; clone size: -; CDR3 protein: CASSMEGPSGYTF; CDR3 DNA: TGTGCCAGTAGTATGGAGGGACCCAGTGGCTACACCTTC
J gene: TRBJ2-1; D gene: TRBD2; V gene: TRBV10-3; clone size: few; CDR3 protein: CATAVAGGGNEQFF; CDR3 DNA: TGTGCCACCGCTGTTGCGGGAGGCGGCAATGAGCAGTTCTTC
J gene: TRBJ2-3; D gene: -; V gene: TRBV6-1; clone size: once; CDR3 protein: CASSADYSTDTQYF; CDR3 DNA: TGTGCCAGCAGTGCCGACTATAGCACAGATACGCAGTATTTT
J gene: TRBJ2-2; D gene: TRBD1; V gene: TRBV28; clone size: -; CDR3 protein: CASRPSTGGTGELFF; CDR3 DNA: TGTGCCAGCAGACCCTCGACAGGGGGGACCGGGGAGCTGTTTTTT
J gene: TRBJ1-1; D gene: -; V gene: TRBV11-2; clone size: -; CDR3 protein: CASSLVGQYTEAFF; CDR3 DNA: TGTGCCAGCAGCTTAGTTGGGCAGTACACTGAAGCTTTCTTT
J gene: TRBJ2-3; D gene: -; V gene: TRBV5-1; clone size: -; CDR3 protein: CASSFGNPRTDTQYF; CDR3 DNA: TGCGCCAGCAGCTTCGGGAATCCTCGGACAGATACGCAGTATTTT
J gene: TRBJ1-1; D gene: -; V gene: TRBV2; clone size: -; CDR3 protein: CASSAQKGGTEAFF; CDR3 DNA: TGTGCCAGCAGTGCGCAGAAAGGAGGCACTGAAGCTTTCTTT
J gene: TRBJ1-1; D gene: -; V gene: TRBV4-1; clone size: -; CDR3 protein: CASSERGMNTEAFF; CDR3 DNA: TGCGCCAGCAGCGAACGGGGGATGAACACTGAAGCTTTCTTT
J gene: TRBJ2-7; D gene: TRBD2; V gene: TRBV7-2; clone size: -; CDR3 protein: CASSLREGPDPYEQYF; CDR3 DNA: TGTGCCAGCAGCCTCAGGGAGGGCCCGGACCCCTACGAGCAGTACTTC
J gene: TRBJ1-1; D gene: -; V gene: TRBV9; clone size: -; CDR3 protein: CASSLDGKNTEAFF; CDR3 DNA: TGTGCCAGCAGTTTAGACGGTAAGAACACTGAAGCTTTCTTT
J gene: TRBJ2-1; D gene: TRBD2; V gene: TRBV9; clone size: once; CDR3 protein: CASSRSGGAFNEQFF; CDR3 DNA: TGTGCCAGCAGCAGGAGCGGGGGGGCTTTTAATGAGCAGTTCTTC
J gene: TRBJ2-2; D gene: -; V gene: TRBV18; clone size: few; CDR3 protein: CASSPGWTGELFF; CDR3 DNA: TGTGCCAGCTCACCAGGGTGGACCGGGGAGCTGTTTTTT
J gene: TRBJ1-2; D gene: -; V gene: TRBV5-6; clone size: -; CDR3 protein: CASSLASNYGYTF; CDR3 DNA: TGTGCCAGCAGCTTGGCAAGCAACTATGGCTACACCTTC
J gene: TRBJ2-3; D gene: -; V gene: TRBV11-3; clone size: -; CDR3 protein: CASTRSGVRSTDTQYF; CDR3 DNA: TGTGCCAGCACGCGGTCGGGGGTTAGGAGCACAGATACGCAGTATTTT
J gene: TRBJ2-7; D gene: -; V gene: TRBV9; clone size: -; CDR3 protein: CASSVDGSTSYEQYF; CDR3 DNA: TGTGCCAGCAGCGTAGATGGGTCCACGTCCTACGAGCAGTACTTC
J gene: TRBJ1-6; D gene: -; V gene: TRBV19; clone size: -; CDR3 protein: CASPKGPPVGNSPLHF; CDR3 DNA: TGTGCCAGCCCGAAGGGACCGCCGGTGGGTAATTCACCCCTCCACTTT
J gene: TRBJ2-5; D gene: TRBD2; V gene: TRBV5-1; clone size: -; CDR3 protein: CASSMGLAGANRGRTQYF; CDR3 DNA: TGCGCCAGCAGCATGGGACTAGCGGGGGCCAACCGGGGGCGGACCCAGTACTTC
J gene: TRBJ2-7; D gene: -; V gene: TRBV11-3; clone size: once; CDR3 protein: CASSLGPQGHEQYF; CDR3 DNA: TGTGCCAGCAGCCTGGGGCCTCAGGGGCACGAGCAGTACTTC
J gene: TRBJ2-2; D gene: -; V gene: TRBV9; clone size: -; CDR3 protein: CASSPTEAGLAGELFF; CDR3 DNA: TGTGCCAGCAGCCCCACAGAGGCCGGTCTTGCCGGGGAGCTGTTTTTT
J gene: TRBJ1-1; D gene: -; V gene: TRBV11-3; clone size: -; CDR3 protein: CASSLGPGDTEAFF; CDR3 DNA: TGTGCCAGCAGCTTAGGTCCTGGGGACACTGAAGCTTTCTTT
J gene: TRBJ1-2; D gene: -; V gene: TRBV21-1; clone size: once; CDR3 protein: CASSKGKVDGYTF; CDR3 DNA: TGTGCCAGCAGCAAAGGGAAGGTGGACGGCTACACCTTC
J gene: TRBJ2-1; D gene: TRBD2; V gene: TRBV11-2; clone size: once; CDR3 protein: CASSLRGGDNEQFF; CDR3 DNA: TGTGCCAGCAGCCTTCGGGGGGGGGACAATGAGCAGTTCTTC
J gene: TRBJ1-5; D gene: TRBD1; V gene: TRBV7-2; clone size: -; CDR3 protein: CASSQGQSGGRGNQPQHF; CDR3 DNA: TGTGCCAGCAGCCAAGGACAGTCAGGGGGAAGGGGCAATCAGCCCCAGCATTTT
J gene: TRBJ2-6; D gene: TRBD2; V gene: TRBV5-4; clone size: -; CDR3 protein: CASSFTSGSVWANVLTF; CDR3 DNA: TGTGCCAGCAGTTTCACTAGCGGGAGTGTCTGGGCCAACGTCCTGACTTTC
J gene: TRBJ1-1; D gene: -; V gene: TRBV5-1; clone size: -; CDR3 protein: CASSEQRNTEAFF; CDR3 DNA: TGCGCCAGCAGCGAACAGAGGAACACTGAAGCTTTCTTT
J gene: TRBJ1-6; D gene: TRBD1; V gene: TRBV4-1; clone size: -; CDR3 protein: CASSQRQGIIDSPLHF; CDR3 DNA: TGCGCCAGCAGCCAAAGACAGGGTATAATAGATTCACCCCTCCACTTT